These T cell receptor beta chains were read from a single sample in a study of cytomegalovirus exposure and HLA in healthy donors. The assay was immunoSEQ multiplex PCR, and TCRdb's table has in-frame clones only and misses some. Of some 120,000 clones listed, 74% are singletons. The sequencing sample was made of PBMCs. Receptor source: a woman in her 50s in good health and CMV-seropositive. Each CDR3 is given with its conserved first and last residue. A D gene is named only where the DNA matches it firmly. Expanded clones get a size class; other rows say once, few or many, or leave the size out.

J gene | D gene | V gene | clone size | CDR3 protein | CDR3 DNA
TRBJ2-7 | TRBD1 | TRBV7-2 | . | CASSLRQGSGEQYF | TGTGCCAGCAGCTTGAGACAGGGGTCCGGCGAGCAGTACTTC
TRBJ1-5 | . | TRBV5-1 | . | CASSLAGLNQPQHF | TGCGCCAGCAGCTTGGCAGGACTCAATCAGCCCCAGCATTTT
TRBJ1-2 | TRBD1 | TRBV6-1 | . | CASSASGDRMGYTF | TGTGCCAGCAGTGCCTCGGGGGACAGGATGGGCTACACCTTC
TRBJ2-7 | . | TRBV14 | . | CASSQQQQYEQYF | TGTGCCAGCAGCCAACAACAGCAATACGAGCAGTACTTC
TRBJ1-2 | TRBD1 | TRBV27 | . | CASSRTGSRGYTF | TGTGCCAGCAGTCGGACAGGAAGCCGGGGCTACACCTTC
TRBJ2-7 | . | TRBV2 | . | CASSELGTNEQYF | TGTGCCAGCAGTGAATTAGGGACAAACGAGCAGTACTTC
TRBJ2-3 | . | TRBV29-1 | . | CSVSTVRESADTQYF | TGCAGCGTGTCGACCGTCAGGGAAAGCGCAGATACGCAGTATTTT
TRBJ2-7 | TRBD1 | TRBV25-1 | few | CASSDPGQGAWEQYF | TGTGCCAGCAGTGATCCGGGACAGGGGGCGTGGGAGCAGTACTTC
TRBJ2-7 | TRBD1 | TRBV11-3 | . | CASSSRTGMDEQYF | TGTGCCAGCAGCTCAAGGACAGGGATGGACGAGCAGTACTTC
TRBJ1-5 | . | TRBV6-1 | . | CASMRSGASRQHF | TGTGCCAGCATGCGGAGTGGCGCATCTCGCCAGCATTTT
TRBJ1-4 | . | TRBV6-1 | . | CASGRDSVNEKLFF | TGTGCCAGCGGAAGAGACAGCGTTAATGAAAAACTGTTTTTT
TRBJ1-2 | . | TRBV2 | . | CASSTDTDYGYTF | TGTGCCAGCAGCACGGACACAGACTATGGCTACACCTTC